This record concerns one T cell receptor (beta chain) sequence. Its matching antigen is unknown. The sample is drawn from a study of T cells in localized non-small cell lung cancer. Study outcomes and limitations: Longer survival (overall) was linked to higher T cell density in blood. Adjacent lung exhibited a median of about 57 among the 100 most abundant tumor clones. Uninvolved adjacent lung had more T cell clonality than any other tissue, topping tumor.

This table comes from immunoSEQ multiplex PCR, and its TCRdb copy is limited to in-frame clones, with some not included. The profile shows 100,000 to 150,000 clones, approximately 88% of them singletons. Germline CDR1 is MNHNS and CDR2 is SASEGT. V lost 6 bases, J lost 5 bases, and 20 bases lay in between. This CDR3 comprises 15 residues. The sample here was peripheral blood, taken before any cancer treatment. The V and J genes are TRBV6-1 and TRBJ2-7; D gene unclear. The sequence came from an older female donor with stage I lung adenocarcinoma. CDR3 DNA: TGTGCCAGCAGCCGTGAGCCCCTCTCTCTCGACGAGCAGTACTTC. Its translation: CASSREPLSLDEQYF.